These 16 T cell receptor beta chains were sequenced from one sample in a study of cytomegalovirus exposure and HLA in healthy donors. Researchers ran the PCR with 60 Vbeta and 13 Jbeta primers. Sequencing used immunoSEQ multiplex PCR; TCRdb keeps in-frame clones, though not all of them. This table holds about 110,000 clones, 83% found once. Input material: PBMCs. The source of these receptors is a man younger than 30 in good health and CMV-seronegative.

This clone has only one observation. The chain employs TRBV28 and TRBJ1-5; the match to TRBD1 covers 7 bases. CDR3 length equals 15 residues. Germline V gene sequence: CDR1 MDHEN, CDR2 SYDVKM. With V trimmed by 3 bases and J by 4 bases, 6 bases remained unmatched. The CDR3 bases are TGTGCCAGCAGTTTGGACAGGTTAGGAAATCAGCCCCAGCATTTT. Amino acids: CASSLDRLGNQPQHF.

The V and J genes are TRBV4-3 and TRBJ2-3; a weak D match, TRBD1 (6 bases). The CDR3 sequence is 14 residues long. V was cut by 1 base and J by 6 bases, with 11 bases left in between. CDR1 is LGHNA, CDR2 YSLEER, per germline. CDR3 region: CASSQVRGFDTQYF. In DNA form, the CDR3 reads TGCGCCAGCAGCCAAGTCAGGGGTTTTGATACGCAGTATTTT.

The chain is built from TRBV9 and TRBJ2-2; weak D call: TRBD2 (5 bases). CDR3 length: 15 amino acids. Trimming took off 1 base at V and 5 bases at J, with 12 bases between the two ends. The germline gives CDR1 SGDLS, CDR2 YYNGEE. CDR3 protein: CASSVQDRGTGELFF. CDR3 coding DNA: TGTGCCAGCAGCGTACAGGATCGGGGTACCGGGGAGCTGTTTTTT.

This sequence joins TRBV11-3 and TRBJ2-3, with 8 bases aligning to TRBD2. This CDR3 spans 20 amino acids. Germline V CDR1 and CDR2: SGHNT, YENEEA. With V trimmed by 1 base and J by 5 bases, 20 bases remained unmatched. CDR3 nucleotide sequence: TGTGCCAGCAGCTTAGGGGACGGATTAGCGGGACTCGGTGGGAAAGATACGCAGTATTTT. Residues: CASSLGDGLAGLGGKDTQYF.

This clone was seen a few times. This chain connects TRBV27 to TRBJ2-3; 14 bases fit TRBD2. V shed 4 bases, J shed 6 bases, and the junction held 6 bases outside the gene matches. The CDR3 consists of 16 residues. From germline, CDR1 is MNHEY and CDR2 SMNVEV (reference sequence). CDR3: CASSSRLAGGRDTQYF. The CDR3 region has the DNA TGTGCCAGCAGTTCGAGACTAGCGGGAGGGCGGGATACGCAGTATTTT.

This chain links TRBV4-2 with TRBJ2-7; weak D call: TRBD1 (5 bases). V lost 3 bases and J 5 bases, leaving 11 bases between the germline ends. The CDR3 extends over 13 amino acids. Per the germline V gene, CDR1 is LGHNA and CDR2 is YNFKEQ. The CDR3 sequence is CASSQAGSNEQYF. The CDR3 coding sequence is TGTGCCAGCAGCCAGGCAGGGTCCAACGAGCAGTACTTC.

V usage is TRBV7-8 and J usage is TRBJ2-7, with D perhaps matching TRBD2 (6 bases). The ends were cut back, 3 bases at V and 3 bases at J, with 12 bases in the middle. This CDR3 contains 14 residues. The germline V gene encodes CDR1 SGHVS and CDR2 FQNEAQ. The CDR3 loop is CASSFSGSGYEQYF. Here the CDR3 DNA reads TGTGCCAGCAGCTTTAGCGGTTCAGGCTACGAGCAGTACTTC. The full variable domain, in which reference TRBV7-8 and TRBJ2-7 provide the parts outside the CDR3, is GAGVSQSPRYKVAKRGQDVALRCDPISGHVSLFWYQQALGQGPEFLTYFQNEAQLDKSGLPSDRFFAERPEGSVSTLKIQRTQQEDSAVYLCASSFSGSGYEQYFGPGTRLTVT.

This clone has only a few counts. This rearrangement joins TRBV10-1 to TRBJ1-5; 7 nucleotides align to TRBD1. CDR1 is WNHNN and CDR2 is SYGVQD in the germline V gene (reference sequence). Trimming at V came to 9 bases and at J to 0 bases, leaving 5 bases not matched to a gene. The CDR3 length is 14 residues. The DNA of the CDR3 is TGCGCCAGGCCGGGACAGAGTAGCAATCAGCCCCAGCATTTT. Protein: CARPGQSSNQPQHF.

The chain couples TRBV7-3 to TRBJ2-3; D unresolved. This CDR3 is built from 14 residues. CDR1 is SGHTA, CDR2 FQGTGA, per germline. V lost 5 bases and J lost 4, with 13 bases in between. The CDR3 reads CASSLSFTADTQYF. CDR3 DNA: TGTGCCAGCAGCCTTAGCTTTACGGCAGATACGCAGTATTTT.

The rearrangement uses TRBV5-6 and TRBJ2-5, with D tentatively TRBD1 (5 bases). Trimming stripped 2 bases from V and 2 bases from J, with 7 bases between. The CDR3 covers 13 residues. CDR1 and CDR2 (germline): SGHDT, YYEEEE. The CDR3 here is CASSFSGQETQYF. For the CDR3, the DNA is TGTGCCAGCAGCTTTTCAGGGCAAGAGACCCAGTACTTC.

This chain links TRBV28 with TRBJ1-2; D is perhaps TRBD1 (5 bases). Germline lookup yields CDR1 MDHEN and CDR2 SYDVKM. CDR3 length: 14 amino acids. The ends were cut back, 8 bases at V and 2 bases at J, with 15 bases in the middle. In DNA form, the CDR3 reads TGTGCCAGCGTTTCGGGGGAAGGCAACTATGGCTACACCTTC. This translates into CASVSGEGNYGYTF.

The rearrangement joins TRBV28 to TRBJ1-2; TRBD1 matches at 7 bases. The CDR3 contains 14 residues. In germline, CDR1 is MDHEN, CDR2 SYDVKM. Germline trimming cut 5 bases from V and 2 bases from J; bases unmatched to any gene: 5. CDR3 protein: CASSRWTGNYGYTF. In DNA, the CDR3 is TGTGCCAGCAGTCGTTGGACAGGAAACTATGGCTACACCTTC.

The CDR3 DNA follows: TGTGCCAGCAGCTTGTACAGGAATGAAAAACTGTTTTTT. This codes for CASSLYRNEKLFF. The genes are TRBV5-8 and TRBJ1-4; tentatively, D is TRBD1 (5 bases). CDR1 is SGHTS, CDR2 YDEGEE, per germline. Trimming removed 1 base at V and 5 bases at J, with 6 bases between. There are 13 residues in the CDR3.

The chain recombines TRBV4-1 with TRBJ1-2; tentative D call: TRBD1 (5 bases). With 0 bases removed from V and 4 bases from J, the gap between germline ends came to 12 bases. The CDR3 has 15 residues. Per the germline V gene, CDR1 is MGHRA and CDR2 is YSYEKL. The CDR3 bases are TGCGCCAGCAGCCAAGATCAAGGGGTTGGCTATGGCTACACCTTC. This codes for CASSQDQGVGYGYTF.

The chain employs TRBV19 and TRBJ2-5, with 10 bases that match TRBD2. The CDR3 has 16 residues. The J segment lost 2 bases and the V segment lost 4 bases, leaving 7 bases of the junction unmatched. Germline V gene sequence: CDR1 LNHDA, CDR2 SQIVND (reference sequence). CDR3 in DNA: TGTGCCAGTAGTACTCCGGTGACTAGCGGGCAAGAGACCCAGTACTTC. The encoded protein is CASSTPVTSGQETQYF.

This clone was counted between two and nine times. V gene TRBV5-4 combines with J gene TRBJ1-1; 7 bases line up with TRBD1. This CDR3 is built from 14 residues. V lost 4 bases, J lost 0 bases, and 3 bases stayed unmatched. Germline V gene lookup returns CDR1 SGHNT and CDR2 YYREEE (reference sequence). The CDR3 sequence is CASSPGQVNTEAFF. The CDR3 DNA reads TGTGCCAGCAGCCCAGGACAGGTGAACACTGAAGCTTTCTTT.